The 10 T cell receptor beta chains below come from one sample, sequenced in a study of neoadjuvant anti-PD-1 for oral cavity cancer. Sample time point: after neoadjuvant nivolumab, at surgical resection. Sequenced by immunoSEQ multiplex PCR; TCRdb stores in-frame clones only, minus some. The sample carries under 15,000 clones, 71% recorded once. Specimen: PBMCs, collected after nivolumab (anti-PD-1) treatment. The receptors shown here come from a person aged 40-85 years with oral cavity squamous cell carcinoma.

This clone occurred a few times. The rearrangement uses TRBV11-2 and TRBJ2-5; D may be TRBD1 (5 bases). CDR1 and CDR2 from the germline V gene are SGHAT and FQNNGV. The CDR3 extends over 15 amino acids. Trimming took 0 bases from V and 2 from J, leaving 10 bases between them. This chain's CDR3 is CASSLDRQGQETQYF. The DNA for the CDR3 is TGTGCCAGCAGCTTAGATAGGCAGGGACAAGAGACCCAGTACTTC. Complete variable domain (other parts from reference TRBV11-2 and TRBJ2-5): EAGVAQSPRYKIIEKRQSVAFWCNPISGHATLYWYQQILGQGPKLLIQFQNNGVVDDSQLPKDRFSAERLKGVDSTLKIQPAKLEDSAVYLCASSLDRQGQETQYFGPGTRLLVL.

The V gene is TRBV7-8, the J gene TRBJ2-7, with TRBD2 as a possible D gene (5 bases). V lost 0 bases, J lost 11 bases, and 14 bases lay in between. Looked up from germline, CDR1 is SGHVS and CDR2 is FQNEAQ. This CDR3 comprises 13 residues. This CDR3 reads CASSLAGSGSEYF. CDR3 DNA sequence: TGTGCCAGCAGCTTAGCGGGGTCGGGGAGTGAGTACTTC.

The V and J genes are TRBV27 and TRBJ2-3; 9 bases align to TRBD1. CDR1 and CDR2 (germline): MNHEY, SMNVEV (reference sequence). CDR3 size: 14 residues. Germline trimming cut 5 bases from V and 4 bases from J; bases unmatched to any gene: 4. Written as DNA, the CDR3 is TGTGCCAGCAGTCCCAGGACAGGGGCAGATACGCAGTATTTT. It specifies CASSPRTGADTQYF.

This chain connects TRBV19 to TRBJ1-5; tentative D call: TRBD1 (6 bases). CDR1 LNHDA and CDR2 SQIVND come from the germline V gene (reference sequence). V lost 7 bases to trimming and J lost 5 bases, with 15 bases between them. The CDR3 loop spans 14 amino acids. In DNA form, the CDR3 reads TGTGCCAGTACTCTGACAGGAGGTCATCAGCCCCAGCATTTT. Translation gives CASTLTGGHQPQHF. Using reference TRBV19 and TRBJ1-5 for the parts outside the CDR3, the full variable domain is DGGITQSPKYLFRKEGQNVTLSCEQNLNHDAMYWYRQDPGQGLRLIYYSQIVNDFQKGDIAEGYSVSREKKESFPLTVTSAQKNPTAFYLCASTLTGGHQPQHFGDGTRLSIL.

The CDR3 DNA is TGTGCCAGCAGACCGGGACAGGGGACCGGGGAGCTGTTTTTT. Translated: CASRPGQGTGELFF. The J gene is TRBJ2-2, the V gene TRBV9; 10 nucleotides align to TRBD1. J gave up 5 bases and V 5 bases, and 3 bases lay outside the gene matches. Looked up from germline, CDR1 is SGDLS and CDR2 is YYNGEE. CDR3 length: 14 amino acids.

The chain has TRBV7-6 and TRBJ2-5; 9 nucleotides align to TRBD2. The CDR3 is 13 amino acids. Germline trimming cut 5 bases from V and 4 bases from J; bases unmatched to any gene: 2. Germline CDR1 and CDR2: SGHVS and FNYEAQ. CDR3 nucleotide sequence: TGTGCCAGCAGCCGCGGGGGGGGAGAGACCCAGTACTTC. Translated, it gives CASSRGGGETQYF.

The V gene is TRBV10-1, the J gene TRBJ2-7; D gene ambiguous. This CDR3 is 14 amino acids long. Germline CDR1 and CDR2: WNHNN and SYGVQD (reference sequence). V lost 2 bases, J lost 6 bases, and 14 bases lay in between. Here the CDR3 reads CASSESWPTLEQYF. In DNA form, the CDR3 reads TGCGCCAGCAGTGAGAGTTGGCCTACTCTCGAGCAGTACTTC.

The chain employs TRBV7-8 and TRBJ1-2; a possible D gene is TRBD1 (5 bases). The germline V and J ends were trimmed by 6 bases and 4 bases, with 12 bases remaining between them. Looked up from germline, CDR1 is SGHVS and CDR2 is FQNEAQ. CDR3 length: 13 residues. CDR3: CASRLEGTYGYTF. CDR3 nucleotide sequence: TGTGCCAGCAGACTGGAGGGGACCTATGGCTACACCTTC. Filled out from reference TRBV7-8 and TRBJ1-2, the complete variable domain reads GAGVSQSPRYKVAKRGQDVALRCDPISGHVSLFWYQQALGQGPEFLTYFQNEAQLDKSGLPSDRFFAERPEGSVSTLKIQRTQQEDSAVYLCASRLEGTYGYTFGSGTRLTVV.

The chain carries TRBV30 and TRBJ1-4; 8 bases match TRBD1. The CDR3 covers 13 residues. CDR1 and CDR2 (germline): GTSNPN, SVGIG (reference sequence). With V trimmed by 5 bases and J by 7 bases, 6 bases remained unmatched. The CDR3 protein is CAWRTGFIEKLFF. The CDR3 nucleotides are TGTGCCTGGCGGACAGGGTTTATTGAAAAACTGTTTTTT.

This clone was seen only a few times. This chain uses TRBV30 with TRBJ2-7; TRBD2 might be the D (5 bases). V dropped 5 bases and J dropped 0 bases, with 17 bases sitting between them. The CDR3 has 15 amino acids. Per the germline V gene, CDR1 is GTSNPN and CDR2 is SVGIG (reference sequence). The CDR3 reads CAWLASSANSYEQYF. DNA of the CDR3: TGTGCCTGGTTAGCTAGTAGCGCTAACTCCTACGAGCAGTACTTC.